A single sample is the source of the 27 T cell receptor beta chains below, sequenced in a study of monozygotic twins with inflammatory bowel disease. TCRdb reprocessed the 5' RACE reads and stores each CDR3 protein as one record, lacking DNA. Recorded for this sample: approximately 330,000 distinct CDR3 sequences. The specimen sequenced was blood. The source of these receptors is a human donor with ulcerative colitis or Crohn's disease, or a healthy co-twin of an affected twin (not recorded which).

The chain is built from TRBV6-2 or TRBV6-3 and TRBJ2-1; lacking DNA, the TRBD2 call made by TCRdb goes unchecked. From germline, CDR1 is MNHEY and CDR2 SVGEGT. The CDR3 totals 12 residues. CDR3 sequence: CASSKTRIEQFF.

V and J are TRBV12-3 or TRBV12-4 and TRBJ1-1. CDR3 length equals 12 residues. The CDR3 region is CASRGASPEAFF.

The chain employs TRBV5-1 and TRBJ2-1; TCRdb indicates TRBD2, and absent DNA this call remains unverified. The CDR3 has 18 amino acids. Germline CDR1 and CDR2: SGHRS and YFSETQ. The CDR3 region is CASTPRGLARMSYNEQFF.

The rearrangement uses TRBV9 and TRBJ2-7. This CDR3 comprises 13 residues. Per germline, CDR1 SGDLS and CDR2 YYNGEE. CDR3 in amino acids: CASSVAGTDEQYF.

The genes are TRBV5-4 and TRBJ2-7. The V gene's germline CDR1 is SGHNT and CDR2 YYREEE (reference sequence). The CDR3 runs 13 residues. The chain's CDR3 is CASSLDRGRKQYF. The variable domain in full, completed from reference TRBV5-4 and TRBJ2-7, reads ETGVTQSPTHLIKTRGQQVTLRCSSQSGHNTVSWYQQALGQGPQFIFQYYREEENGRGNFPPRFSGLQFPNYSSELNVNALELDDSALYLCASSLDRGRKQYFGPGTRLTVT.

This chain joins TRBV11-2 and TRBJ2-7. Germline loops: CDR1 SGHAT, CDR2 FQNNGV. CDR3 length: 14 residues. This CDR3 reads CASSPTYLTYEQYF.

J is TRBJ2-3 and V is TRBV7-2; the TCRdb D gene call, TRBD2, has no DNA to confirm it. This CDR3 has 16 amino acids. CDR1 and CDR2 (germline): SGHTA, FQGNSA. The CDR3 protein is CASSLGASRGTDTQYF.

The V call is TRBV6-2 or TRBV6-3, the J call TRBJ1-2; TCRdb's D call, TRBD1, is unchecked because there is no DNA. The CDR3 extends over 13 amino acids. Germline CDR1 is MNHEY and CDR2 is SVGEGT. This CDR3 reads CASSFDRGHGYTF.

The chain's CDR3 is CSARTGSSYNEQFF. The V and J genes are TRBV20-1 and TRBJ2-1. Germline CDR1 is DFQATT and CDR2 is SNEGSKA (reference sequence). The CDR3 length is 14 residues.

The genes are TRBV5-1 and TRBJ1-5. CDR3 length equals 15 residues. Per the germline V gene, CDR1 is SGHRS and CDR2 is YFSETQ. CDR3 amino acids: CASSLAPDSNQPQHF.

The chain links TRBV20-1 to TRBJ2-3; no DNA is available, so the TRBD2 call from TCRdb remains unchecked. The V gene's germline CDR1 is DFQATT and CDR2 SNEGSKA (reference sequence). The CDR3 covers 15 residues. CDR3 sequence: CSAKRGGGASDTQYF.

The rearrangement uses TRBV9 and TRBJ1-2; without DNA, the TCRdb call of TRBD1 cannot be checked. CDR3 length equals 15 residues. Germline V gives CDR1 SGDLS, CDR2 YYNGEE. The CDR3 protein is CASSVGNQGVYGYTF.

The rearrangement uses TRBV20-1 and TRBJ1-2; as DNA is missing, the TRBD1 call by TCRdb cannot be tested. This CDR3 spans 14 amino acids. Germline V gene lookup returns CDR1 DFQATT and CDR2 SNEGSKA (reference sequence). The CDR3 loop reads CSAESGATNYGYTF.

The chain recombines TRBV7-8 with TRBJ2-2. Per the germline V gene, CDR1 is SGHVS and CDR2 is FQNEAQ. The CDR3 is made up of 15 amino acids. The chain's CDR3 is CASSFWDTNTGELFF.

The chain recombines TRBV12-3 or TRBV12-4 with TRBJ2-1; TCRdb indicates TRBD2, and absent DNA this call remains unverified. CDR3 length: 21 residues. The chain's CDR3 is CASSFYSRGLAGGRAYNEQFF.

The V gene is TRBV19, the J gene TRBJ1-1. CDR3 size: 13 residues. Looked up from germline, CDR1 is LNHDA and CDR2 is SQIVND (reference sequence). CDR3 region: CARTRREGSEAFF.

The chain is built from TRBV20-1 and TRBJ2-7; as DNA is missing, the TRBD1 call by TCRdb cannot be tested. Germline V CDR1 and CDR2: DFQATT, SNEGSKA (reference sequence). The CDR3 has 14 amino acids. This CDR3 is CSARDPGQSYEQYF.

J is TRBJ1-1 and V is TRBV3-1. CDR1 and CDR2 (germline): LGHDT, YNNKEL (reference sequence). The CDR3 consists of 14 residues. CDR3 residues: CASSQGWASTEAFF.

The chain combines TRBV7-2 with TRBJ2-7; as DNA is missing, the TRBD1 call by TCRdb cannot be tested. Germline-derived CDR1 and CDR2 are SGHTA and FQGNSA. CDR3 length equals 16 residues. The CDR3 loop reads CASSRPTTGLVDEQYF.

This rearrangement joins TRBV29-1 to TRBJ2-3; without DNA, the TCRdb call of TRBD1 cannot be checked. The CDR3 runs 13 residues. Germline values: CDR1 SQVTM, CDR2 ANQGSEA. This CDR3 reads CSVEGDSADTQYF.

CDR3 protein: CATSRDRTGTGEQYF. V gene TRBV15 combines with J gene TRBJ2-7; TCRdb's D gene call, TRBD1, goes unchecked for lack of DNA. Germline CDR1 reads LNHNV; CDR2 reads YYDKDF (reference sequence). The CDR3 loop spans 15 amino acids.

This CDR3 reads CASSLVAADQPQHF. V usage is TRBV7-2 and J usage is TRBJ1-5. This CDR3 region has 14 residues. The V gene's germline CDR1 is SGHTA and CDR2 FQGNSA.

The J gene is TRBJ2-7, the V gene TRBV30. Germline V gene lookup returns CDR1 GTSNPN and CDR2 SVGIG (reference sequence). The CDR3 runs 13 residues. The CDR3 sequence is CAWRDRVHYEQYF. The entire variable domain, with the rest obtained from reference TRBV30 and TRBJ2-7, is as follows: SQTIHQWPATLVQPVGSPLSLECTVEGTSNPNLYWYRQAAGRGLQLLFYSVGIGQISSEVPQNLSASRPQDRQFILSSKKLLLSDSGFYLCAWRDRVHYEQYFGPGTRLTVT.

The chain has TRBV5-1 and TRBJ1-1. Per germline, CDR1 SGHRS and CDR2 YFSETQ. CDR3 length equals 13 residues. The CDR3: CASSLGPNTEAFF. Supplemented by reference TRBV5-1 and TRBJ1-1, the full variable domain reads KAGVTQTPRYLIKTRGQQVTLSCSPISGHRSVSWYQQTPGQGLQFLFEYFSETQRNKGNFPGRFSGRQFSNSRSEMNVSTLELGDSALYLCASSLGPNTEAFFGQGTRLTVV.

The V gene is TRBV11-2, the J gene TRBJ2-7; TCRdb outputs TRBD1, but without DNA this stays unchecked. The CDR3 has 15 amino acids. CDR1 SGHAT and CDR2 FQNNGV come from the germline V gene. The CDR3 spells CASSPEDGRLYEQYF. Combining the CDR3 with reference TRBV11-2 and TRBJ2-7 gives the whole variable domain EAGVAQSPRYKIIEKRQSVAFWCNPISGHATLYWYQQILGQGPKLLIQFQNNGVVDDSQLPKDRFSAERLKGVDSTLKIQPAKLEDSAVYLCASSPEDGRLYEQYFGPGTRLTVT.

The genes are TRBV5-1 and TRBJ2-7; TCRdb proposes TRBD2, but this gene call is untestable without DNA. Germline-derived CDR1 and CDR2 are SGHRS and YFSETQ. The CDR3 has 16 residues. The CDR3 loop is CASSLESGRSAYEQYF.

The V call is TRBV20-1, the J call TRBJ2-1; TCRdb selects TRBD1, and the lack of DNA leaves this call unchecked. CDR1 and CDR2 from the germline V gene are DFQATT and SNEGSKA (reference sequence). The CDR3 is 17 amino acids. The CDR3 here is CSARVSLPRGSDNEQFF.